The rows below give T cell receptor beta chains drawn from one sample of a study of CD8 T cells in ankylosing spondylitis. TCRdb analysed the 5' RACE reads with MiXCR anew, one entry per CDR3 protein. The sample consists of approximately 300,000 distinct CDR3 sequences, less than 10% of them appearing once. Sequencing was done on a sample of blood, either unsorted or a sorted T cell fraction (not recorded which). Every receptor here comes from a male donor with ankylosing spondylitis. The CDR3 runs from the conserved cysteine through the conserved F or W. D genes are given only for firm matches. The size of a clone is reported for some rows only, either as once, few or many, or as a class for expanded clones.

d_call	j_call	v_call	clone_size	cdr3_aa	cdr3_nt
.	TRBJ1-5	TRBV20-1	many	CSARRFGNQPQHF	TGCAGTGCCCGCCGGTTCGGCAATCAGCCCCAGCATTTT
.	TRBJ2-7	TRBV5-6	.	CASSFFGSLYEQYF	TGTGCCAGCAGCTTTTTCGGGAGCTTATACGAGCAGTACTTC
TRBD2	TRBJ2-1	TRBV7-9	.	CASSHRGGFNEQFF	TGTGCCAGCAGCCACCGGGGGGGGTTTAATGAGCAGTTCTTC
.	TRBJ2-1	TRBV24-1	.	CATSDPLAGGVYNEQFF	TGTGCCACCAGTGACCCCTTAGCAGGGGGGGTCTACAATGAGCAGTTCTTC
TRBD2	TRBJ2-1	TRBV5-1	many	CASTSSGVTYNEQFF	TGCGCCAGCACGAGTAGCGGGGTTACCTACAATGAGCAGTTCTTC
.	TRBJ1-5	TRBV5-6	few	CASSLKGYGQPQHF	TGTGCCAGCAGCTTAAAGGGATACGGTCAGCCCCAGCATTTT
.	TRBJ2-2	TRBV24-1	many	CATNGGGDTGELFF	TGTGCCACCAATGGTGGAGGGGATACCGGGGAGCTGTTTTTT
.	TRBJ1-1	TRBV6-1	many	CASARRDGPRNTEVFF	TGTGCCAGCGCCCGCAGGGACGGACCTCGAAACACTGAAGTTTTCTTT
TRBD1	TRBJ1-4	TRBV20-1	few	CSAEGTAPNEKLFF	TGCAGTGCGGAGGGGACAGCCCCGAATGAAAAACTGTTTTTT
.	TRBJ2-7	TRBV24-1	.	CATSSEGNYEQYF	TGTGCCACCAGTTCAGAGGGGAACTACGAGCAGTACTTC
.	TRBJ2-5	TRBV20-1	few	CSASMAGKETQYF	TGCAGTGCTAGTATGGCCGGTAAAGAGACCCAGTACTTC
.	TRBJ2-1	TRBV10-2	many	CASSGVPYNEQFF	TGCGCCAGCAGTGGGGTCCCCTACAATGAGCAGTTCTTC
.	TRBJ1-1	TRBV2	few	CASSDLRFTEAFF	TGTGCCAGCAGCGACCTAAGGTTCACTGAAGCTTTCTTT
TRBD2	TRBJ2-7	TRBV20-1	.	CSARDVADSGRYEQYF	TGCAGTGCTAGAGATGTGGCGGATAGCGGGAGGTACGAGCAGTACTTC
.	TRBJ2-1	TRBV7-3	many	CASSLSRGNEQFF	TGTGCCAGCAGCCTAAGTAGGGGGAATGAGCAGTTCTTC
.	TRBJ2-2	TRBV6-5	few	CASSYYRRGELFF	TGTGCCAGCAGTTACTATCGTAGGGGGGAGCTGTTTTTT
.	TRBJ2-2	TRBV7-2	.	CASSPRRGSNTGELFF	TGTGCCAGCAGCCCGAGGAGAGGGTCGAACACCGGGGAGCTGTTTTTT
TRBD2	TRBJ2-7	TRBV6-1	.	CASKVVGGRDEQYF	TGTGCCAGCAAGGTAGTGGGAGGGCGGGACGAGCAGTACTTC
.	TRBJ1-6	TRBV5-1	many	CASSVDPSNSPLHF	TGCGCCAGCAGCGTGGACCCCAGTAATTCACCCCTCCACTTT
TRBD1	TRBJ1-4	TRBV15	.	CATSRSPPVWGQLSTNEKLFF	TGTGCCACCAGCAGGAGTCCCCCGGTTTGGGGACAGCTATCAACTAATGAAAAACTGTTTTTT
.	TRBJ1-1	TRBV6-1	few	CASSEGPNTEAFF	TGTGCCAGCAGTGAAGGCCCGAACACTGAAGCTTTCTTT
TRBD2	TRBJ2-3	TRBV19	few	CASSMVSGVTDTQYF	TGTGCCAGTAGTATGGTTAGCGGGGTCACAGATACGCAGTATTTT
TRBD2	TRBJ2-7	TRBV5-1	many	CASRPGGTSGLEQYF	TGCGCCAGCAGACCGGGGGGGACTAGCGGGCTCGAGCAGTACTTC
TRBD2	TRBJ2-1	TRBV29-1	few	CSASGARVNEQFF	TGCAGCGCAAGCGGGGCGAGGGTAAATGAGCAGTTCTTC
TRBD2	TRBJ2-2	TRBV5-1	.	CASSFSGKELFF	TGCGCCAGCAGCTTTAGCGGGAAGGAGCTGTTTTTT
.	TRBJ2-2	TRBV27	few	CASTPLVGPGELFF	TGTGCCAGCACACCGCTCGTCGGTCCCGGGGAGCTGTTTTTT
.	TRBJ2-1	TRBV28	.	CASSSRDVVYNEQFF	TGTGCCAGCAGTTCCCGGGACGTCGTTTACAATGAGCAGTTCTTC
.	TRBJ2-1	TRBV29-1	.	CSVEVPPANNEQFF	TGCAGCGTTGAAGTCCCCCCTGCTAATAATGAGCAGTTCTTC
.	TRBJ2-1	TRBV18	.	CASALRGDPYNEQFF	TGTGCCAGCGCACTAAGGGGCGACCCCTACAATGAGCAGTTCTTC
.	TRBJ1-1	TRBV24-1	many	CATRGENTEAFF	TGTGCCACCAGGGGGGAAAACACTGAAGCTTTCTTT
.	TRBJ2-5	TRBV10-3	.	CAISGSSQASTHQETQYF	TGTGCCATCAGTGGTAGTTCGCAGGCCTCAACTCACCAAGAGACCCAGTACTTC
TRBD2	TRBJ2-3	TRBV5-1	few	CASSLPTSADTQYF	TGCGCCAGCAGCCTGCCAACTAGCGCAGATACGCAGTATTTT
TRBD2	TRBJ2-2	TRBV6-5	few	CASSFAGVGELFF	TGTGCCAGCAGTTTTGCGGGAGTCGGGGAGCTGTTTTTT
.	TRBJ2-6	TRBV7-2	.	CASSLEISGANVLTF	TGTGCCAGCAGCTTAGAAATCTCTGGGGCCAACGTCCTGACTTTC
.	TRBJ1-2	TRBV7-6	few	CASSLNTGRGYTF	TGTGCCAGCAGCTTAAATACAGGTCGAGGCTACACCTTC
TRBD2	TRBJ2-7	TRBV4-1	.	CASSQAGGSYYEQYF	TGCGCCAGCAGCCAAGCGGGAGGGTCCTACTACGAGCAGTACTTC
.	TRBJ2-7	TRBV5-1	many	CASVTHSSYEQYF	TGCGCCAGCGTCACCCACAGCTCCTACGAGCAGTACTTC
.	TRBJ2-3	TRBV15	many	CATRRAGPGLDTQYF	TGTGCCACCAGACGTGCCGGCCCCGGTCTGGATACGCAGTATTTT
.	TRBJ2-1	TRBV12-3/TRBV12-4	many	CASSLERDNEQFF	TGTGCCAGCAGTTTAGAGAGGGACAATGAGCAGTTCTTC
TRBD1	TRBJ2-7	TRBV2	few	CASSRQGSRHEQYF	TGTGCCAGCAGCCGACAGGGGAGCAGGCACGAGCAGTACTTC
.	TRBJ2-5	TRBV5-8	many	CASSFGTLQETQYF	TGTGCCAGCAGCTTTGGGACCCTTCAAGAGACCCAGTACTTC
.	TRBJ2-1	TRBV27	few	CASSSDSNNEQFF	TGTGCCAGCAGTTCGGACAGCAACAATGAGCAGTTCTTC
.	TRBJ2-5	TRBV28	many	CASSFLGGRRQETQYF	TGTGCCAGCAGTTTTCTGGGGGGCAGGCGCCAAGAGACCCAGTACTTC
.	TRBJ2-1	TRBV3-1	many	CASSQQGTTEQFF	TGTGCCAGCAGCCAACAGGGGACCACTGAGCAGTTCTTC
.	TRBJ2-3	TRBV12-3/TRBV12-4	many	CASSLAGGRADTQYF	TGTGCCAGCAGTTTAGCGGGAGGCAGGGCAGATACGCAGTATTTT
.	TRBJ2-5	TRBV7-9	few	CASSLGFRTHGETQYF	TGTGCCAGCAGCCTAGGGTTCCGGACCCACGGGGAGACCCAGTACTTC
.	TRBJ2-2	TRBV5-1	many	CASSFLQAGELFF	TGCGCCAGCAGCTTCCTACAGGCCGGGGAGCTGTTTTTT
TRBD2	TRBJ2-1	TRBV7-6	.	CASSSIVAGGGGKQFF	TGTGCCAGCAGCTCCATAGTAGCGGGAGGGGGGGGAAAGCAGTTCTTC
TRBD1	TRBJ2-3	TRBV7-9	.	CASSSTGAGTDTQYF	TGTGCCAGCAGCTCGACAGGGGCCGGCACAGATACGCAGTATTTT
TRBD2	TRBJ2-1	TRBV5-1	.	CASSLGGTSGRRGEQFF	TGCGCCAGCAGCTTGGGGGGGACTAGCGGGAGGAGAGGTGAGCAGTTCTTC
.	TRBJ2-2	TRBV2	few	CASRAVWSTGELFF	TGTGCCAGCAGGGCAGTTTGGAGCACCGGGGAGCTGTTTTTT